These T cell receptor beta chains were read from a single sample in a study of blood T cell repertoires in COVID-19. Clones were sequenced by immunoSEQ multiplex PCR, and TCRdb holds only the in-frame ones, with some missing. The table lists approximately 340,000 clones, 65% to 85% of them singletons. The source material was peripheral blood. These receptors came from a young man with active or convalescent COVID-19. The CDR3 runs from the conserved cysteine through the conserved F or W. The order of the fields is V gene, D gene, J gene, clone size, CDR3 protein, CDR3 DNA. D genes are given only for firm matches. Clone sizes are given selectively: once, few, many, or a class where the clone is expanded.

TRBV4-1	.	TRBJ2-1	.	CASSQVSRGYEQFF	TGCGCCAGCAGCCAAGTTTCACGGGGGTATGAGCAGTTCTTC
TRBV12-3/TRBV12-4	.	TRBJ1-5	.	CASSYQGGQPQHF	TGTGCCAGCAGTTATCAGGGCGGTCAGCCCCAGCATTTT
TRBV7-9	.	TRBJ2-1	.	CASSIGTYNEQFF	TGTGCCAGCAGCATAGGGACTTACAATGAGCAGTTCTTC
TRBV9	TRBD2	TRBJ2-5	.	CASSGVAGGSGETQYF	TGTGCCAGCAGCGGAGTAGCGGGAGGATCGGGAGAGACCCAGTACTTC
TRBV6-5	.	TRBJ1-5	.	CASSPRGQPQHF	TGTGCCAGCAGTCCCCGAGGGCAGCCCCAGCATTTT
TRBV27	.	TRBJ1-4	.	CASRSWSGEREKLFF	TGTGCCAGCAGGTCGTGGTCAGGGGAACGTGAAAAACTGTTTTTT
TRBV4-1	.	TRBJ2-3	.	CASSQEEGLGSTDTQYF	TGCGCCAGCAGCCAAGAGGAAGGACTGGGGTCCACAGATACGCAGTATTTT
TRBV7-2	.	TRBJ1-1	.	CASSEVEGNTEAFF	TGTGCCAGCAGCGAGGTGGAGGGGAACACTGAAGCTTTCTTT
TRBV4-2	.	TRBJ2-7	.	CASSRQNEQYF	TGTGCCAGCAGCCGTCAAAACGAGCAGTACTTC
TRBV11-2	.	TRBJ2-7	.	CASSFGRGREQYF	TGTGCCAGCAGCTTCGGCAGGGGTCGCGAGCAGTACTTC
TRBV14	.	TRBJ1-6	.	CASSHREFNSPLHF	TGTGCCAGCAGTCACAGGGAGTTCAATTCACCCCTCCACTTT
TRBV6-6	.	TRBJ2-7	.	CAIGGYDEQYF	TGTGCAATCGGGGGATACGACGAGCAGTACTTC
TRBV6-5	TRBD2	TRBJ2-1	.	CASSPVTGGIDEQFF	TGTGCCAGCAGTCCAGTTACGGGGGGGATAGATGAGCAGTTCTTC
TRBV24-1	TRBD2	TRBJ2-2	.	CATSDWLAGSRTGELFF	TGTGCCACCAGTGATTGGTTAGCGGGGTCGCGGACCGGGGAGCTGTTTTTT
TRBV10-3	TRBD1	TRBJ2-1	.	CAISESRQGYNNEQFF	TGTGCCATCAGTGAGTCGAGACAGGGGTATAACAATGAGCAGTTCTTC
TRBV5-4	.	TRBJ2-2	.	CASSLLQVAGELFF	TGTGCCAGCAGCTTATTACAGGTGGCCGGGGAGCTGTTTTTT
TRBV18	.	TRBJ1-6	.	CASSPGPADNSPLHF	TGTGCCAGCTCACCGGGCCCTGCTGACAATTCACCCCTCCACTTT
TRBV15	.	TRBJ2-7	.	CATSRESGSYEQYF	TGTGCCACCAGCAGAGAAAGCGGCTCCTACGAGCAGTACTTC
TRBV11-3	TRBD1	TRBJ2-5	few	CASRAPGGWETQYF	TGTGCCAGCAGGGCGCCAGGGGGCTGGGAGACCCAGTACTTC
TRBV2	TRBD1	TRBJ2-4	.	CASSGDRVRNIQYF	TGTGCCAGCAGTGGCGACAGGGTCAGAAACATTCAGTACTTC
TRBV7-9	TRBD2	TRBJ2-1	.	CASSYLAGAYNEQFF	TGTGCCAGCAGCTACCTAGCGGGGGCATACAATGAGCAGTTCTTC
TRBV24-1	TRBD2	TRBJ2-7	.	CATRETSGSYEQYF	TGTGCCACCAGGGAGACTAGCGGGAGTTACGAGCAGTACTTC
TRBV24-1	.	TRBJ1-2	.	CATSDFGADNYGYTF	TGTGCCACCAGTGATTTTGGGGCCGATAACTATGGCTACACCTTC
TRBV5-1	.	TRBJ2-7	.	CASSLGAGKAYEQYF	TGCGCCAGCAGCTTGGGGGCGGGGAAGGCCTACGAGCAGTACTTC
TRBV5-4	.	TRBJ1-6	.	CASSSVRSPLHF	TGTGCCAGCAGCTCCGTCCGGTCACCCCTCCACTTT
TRBV7-6	TRBD1	TRBJ1-1	.	CASSLRDSPTEAFF	TGTGCCAGCAGCTTAAGGGACAGCCCCACTGAAGCTTTCTTT
TRBV7-2	TRBD2	TRBJ2-2	.	CASSFSGGLNTGELFF	TGTGCCAGCAGCTTTAGCGGGGGGTTGAACACCGGGGAGCTGTTTTTT
TRBV10-3	TRBD1	TRBJ2-1	.	CAISEGQGWDEQFF	TGTGCCATCAGTGAAGGACAGGGGTGGGATGAGCAGTTCTTC
TRBV19	.	TRBJ1-6	few	CASSNSGGSPLHF	TGTGCCAGTAGTAACTCCGGAGGTTCACCCCTCCACTTT
TRBV27	.	TRBJ1-2	.	CASRITGSGGYTF	TGTGCCAGCAGGATAACGGGGTCCGGGGGCTACACCTTC
TRBV12-3/TRBV12-4	.	TRBJ1-1	.	CASRVGQNTEAFF	TGTGCCAGCAGGGTGGGACAGAACACTGAAGCTTTCTTT